Listed below are T cell receptor beta chains from one sample, sequenced in a study of cytomegalovirus exposure and HLA in healthy donors. Libraries were prepared by immunoSEQ multiplex PCR; TCRdb keeps only in-frame clonotypes and omits some of them. Of about 82,000 clones in the sample, approximately 93% were seen once. Input material: PBMCs. These receptors all come from a man between 18 and 35 years old in good health and CMV-seronegative. Both conserved end residues are part of each CDR3. D genes are given only for firm matches. Size values are once, few and many counts, or a class for expanded clones, and some rows have none.

J | D | V | size | CDR3 | DNA
TRBJ2-5 | TRBD2 | TRBV11-2 | . | CASSLALAGRQETQYF | TGTGCCAGCAGCTTAGCCCTAGCGGGGCGGCAAGAGACCCAGTACTTC
TRBJ1-1 | TRBD1 | TRBV7-8 | . | CASSPRGTGGRTEAFF | TGTGCCAGCAGCCCCAGGGGAACAGGGGGGAGGACTGAAGCTTTCTTT
TRBJ2-7 | TRBD2 | TRBV5-1 | . | CASSLAAGGPHEQYF | TGCGCCAGCAGCTTGGCCGCGGGGGGCCCCCACGAGCAGTACTTC
TRBJ1-2 | . | TRBV6-6 | . | CASSYGLPNYGYTF | TGTGCCAGCAGTTACGGACTTCCTAACTATGGCTACACCTTC
TRBJ2-7 | TRBD1 | TRBV6-5 | . | CASSPRQGRYEQYF | TGTGCCAGCAGCCCTAGACAGGGACGCTACGAGCAGTACTTC
TRBJ2-2 | . | TRBV2 | . | CASSEVPRAGELFF | TGTGCCAGCAGTGAAGTCCCGCGCGCCGGGGAGCTGTTTTTT
TRBJ1-5 | . | TRBV6-6 | . | CASIGAEFYSNQPQHF | TGTGCCAGCATTGGGGCCGAGTTTTATAGCAATCAGCCCCAGCATTTT
TRBJ1-2 | TRBD1 | TRBV5-1 | . | CASSLGDRGDGYTF | TGCGCCAGCAGCTTGGGGGACAGGGGAGATGGCTACACCTTC
TRBJ2-1 | . | TRBV7-7 | . | CASSLGLAHEQFF | TGTGCTAGCAGCTTAGGGCTAGCTCATGAGCAGTTCTTC
TRBJ1-4 | TRBD1 | TRBV11-2 | once | CASASDRVNEKLFF | TGTGCCAGCGCTTCTGACAGGGTTAATGAAAAACTGTTTTTT
TRBJ1-6 | TRBD1 | TRBV30 | . | CAWSTGTVNSPLHF | TGTGCCTGGAGTACCGGGACAGTCAATTCACCCCTCCACTTT
TRBJ2-7 | . | TRBV4-2 | . | CASSQEGAVKTYEQYF | TGTGCCAGCAGCCAAGAGGGGGCCGTTAAAACCTACGAGCAGTACTTC
TRBJ2-1 | . | TRBV7-8 | . | CASSLGESSYNEQFF | TGTGCCAGCAGCTTAGGAGAAAGCTCCTACAATGAGCAGTTCTTC
TRBJ2-7 | . | TRBV5-4 | once | CASFNRDITSYEQYF | TGTGCCAGCTTTAACCGGGACATCACATCCTACGAGCAGTACTTC
TRBJ1-1 | TRBD1 | TRBV6-5 | . | CASSWDRRNTEAFF | TGTGCCAGCAGTTGGGACAGGAGGAACACTGAAGCTTTCTTT
TRBJ2-7 | TRBD1 | TRBV28 | . | CASSSGQAPYEQYF | TGTGCCAGCAGTAGCGGACAGGCCCCCTACGAGCAGTACTTC
TRBJ1-5 | TRBD1 | TRBV9 | . | CASSVGGTGNQPQHF | TGTGCCAGCAGCGTAGGGGGGACAGGGAATCAGCCCCAGCATTTT
TRBJ1-3 | . | TRBV6-1 | . | CASRWGEGNTIYF | TGTGCCAGCAGATGGGGAGAGGGAAACACCATATATTTT
TRBJ1-2 | . | TRBV5-4 | . | CASSLVTGRVVGYTF | TGTGCCAGCAGCTTGGTAACAGGGAGGGTGGTAGGCTACACCTTC
TRBJ1-2 | TRBD1 | TRBV4-1 | . | CASSFSPRGRDYGYTF | TGCGCCAGCAGCTTTTCCCCCAGGGGGCGAGACTATGGCTACACCTTC
TRBJ1-2 | . | TRBV14 | few | CASSVSGVHGYTF | TGTGCCAGCAGCGTATCGGGGGTACATGGCTACACCTTC
TRBJ2-7 | . | TRBV5-1 | . | CASSTDGRGYEQYF | TGCGCCAGCAGCACGGACGGCCGGGGCTACGAGCAGTACTTC
TRBJ1-1 | . | TRBV7-2 | . | CASSPRLNSEAFF | TGTGCCAGCAGCCCCCGACTTAATAGTGAAGCTTTCTTT
TRBJ1-1 | TRBD1 | TRBV5-5 | . | CASSARGQGSTEAFF | TGTGCCAGCAGCGCCCGTGGACAGGGATCAACTGAAGCTTTCTTT
TRBJ2-6 | . | TRBV11-2 | . | CASSELRGSRSGANVLTF | TGTGCCAGCAGCGAGCTTAGGGGGAGTAGGTCTGGGGCCAACGTCCTGACTTTC
TRBJ2-5 | . | TRBV18 | . | CASSVDQGTQETQYF | TGTGCCAGCTCAGTTGACCAGGGAACGCAAGAGACCCAGTACTTC
TRBJ2-5 | TRBD2 | TRBV6-5 | . | CASSRLAGVVETQYF | TGTGCCAGCAGTCGACTAGCGGGGGTGGTGGAGACCCAGTACTTC
TRBJ1-2 | . | TRBV6-4 | . | CASSEGGGANYGYTF | TGTGCCAGCAGTGAGGGGGGGGGAGCTAACTATGGCTACACCTTC
TRBJ2-1 | TRBD2 | TRBV30 | . | CAWSPNSGGVDNEQFF | TGTGCCTGGAGTCCTAACAGCGGGGGAGTCGACAATGAGCAGTTCTTC
TRBJ2-7 | . | TRBV7-2 | . | CASSNRESYEQYF | TGTGCCAGCAGCAACAGGGAATCCTACGAGCAGTACTTC
TRBJ1-5 | . | TRBV19 | . | CASSPVSNQPQHF | TGTGCCAGTAGCCCAGTTAGCAATCAGCCCCAGCATTTT
TRBJ1-5 | TRBD1 | TRBV4-2 | . | CASSHADRGSSNQPQHF | TGTGCCAGCAGCCACGCCGACAGGGGGTCTTCCAATCAGCCCCAGCATTTT
TRBJ2-5 | . | TRBV6-1 | . | CASSEVRPGETQYF | TGTGCCAGCAGTGAAGTCAGGCCCGGCGAGACCCAGTACTTC
TRBJ2-7 | TRBD2 | TRBV5-1 | . | CASSANLGGSDEQYF | TGCGCCAGCAGCGCAAACCTGGGAGGGTCCGACGAGCAGTACTTC
TRBJ1-4 | . | TRBV11-3 | . | CASSVQGRNEKLFF | TGTGCCAGCAGCGTACAGGGTCGGAATGAAAAACTGTTTTTT
TRBJ2-3 | TRBD2 | TRBV9 | . | CASSVSGRGDTQYF | TGTGCCAGCAGCGTAAGCGGGCGGGGGGATACGCAGTATTTT
TRBJ1-1 | TRBD1 | TRBV28 | . | CASSLTGGTIRAFF | TGTGCCAGCAGTTTGACAGGGGGCACGATCAGAGCTTTCTTT
TRBJ1-2 | TRBD1 | TRBV5-4 | . | CASSFSQGARGGYTF | TGTGCCAGCAGCTTTAGTCAGGGGGCGCGGGGCGGCTACACCTTC
TRBJ1-1 | TRBD1 | TRBV2 | . | CASSSRGFGAFF | TGTGCCAGCAGTTCCAGGGGGTTTGGAGCTTTCTTT
TRBJ2-3 | . | TRBV27 | . | CASRRGRVTDTQYF | TGTGCCAGCAGAAGGGGGAGGGTCACAGATACGCAGTATTTT
TRBJ2-1 | TRBD2 | TRBV6-1 | few | CASSEDLLAGHSYNEQFF | TGTGCCAGCAGTGAAGACCTACTAGCGGGCCACTCCTACAATGAGCAGTTCTTC
TRBJ1-2 | . | TRBV5-1 | . | CASSRNRDDYGYTF | TGCGCCAGCAGCAGAAACAGGGATGACTATGGCTACACCTTC
TRBJ2-1 | TRBD2 | TRBV2 | once | CASEGPWTSGRRVEQFF | TGTGCCAGCGAGGGGCCCTGGACTAGCGGGAGAAGGGTCGAGCAGTTCTTC
TRBJ1-1 | . | TRBV30 | . | CAWGQLNTEAFF | TGTGCCTGGGGACAGCTGAACACTGAAGCTTTCTTT
TRBJ2-5 | TRBD2 | TRBV19 | . | CASSKTAGGRFQETQYF | TGTGCCAGTAGTAAGACGGCTGGCGGGAGGTTCCAAGAGACCCAGTACTTC
TRBJ1-4 | . | TRBV7-2 | . | CASSLAQSPTNEKLFF | TGTGCCAGCAGCTTAGCGCAGTCCCCAACTAATGAAAAACTGTTTTTT
TRBJ1-5 | . | TRBV18 | . | CASSPQGGSNQPQHF | TGTGCCAGCTCACCACAGGGAGGAAGCAATCAGCCCCAGCATTTT
TRBJ2-1 | . | TRBV5-4 | . | CASSSTGYNEQFF | TGTGCCAGCAGCTCAACAGGGTACAATGAGCAGTTCTTC
TRBJ2-1 | . | TRBV6-1 | . | CASSEAWRGLYNEQFF | TGTGCCAGCAGTGAAGCATGGCGGGGGCTCTACAATGAGCAGTTCTTC
TRBJ1-1 | TRBD1 | TRBV4-1 | . | CASSQRPTGANEAFF | TGCGCCAGCAGCCAACGACCTACAGGGGCGAATGAAGCTTTCTTT
TRBJ2-4 | TRBD1 | TRBV6-6 | . | CASRNGQGKNIQYF | TGTGCCAGCAGAAATGGACAGGGCAAAAACATTCAGTACTTC
TRBJ2-5 | . | TRBV9 | . | CASSVAAGQQETQYF | TGTGCCAGCAGCGTAGCCGCTGGCCAGCAAGAGACCCAGTACTTC
TRBJ2-1 | . | TRBV6-5 | . | CASRRGRGWGEQFF | TGTGCCAGCAGAAGGGGCAGGGGCTGGGGTGAGCAGTTCTTC
TRBJ2-5 | TRBD1 | TRBV29-1 | . | CSVTRDRGTVETQYF | TGCAGCGTCACCCGGGACAGGGGGACGGTAGAGACCCAGTACTTC
TRBJ1-4 | . | TRBV2 | . | CASIWGPPGATNEKLFF | TGTGCCAGCATCTGGGGCCCCCCAGGGGCGACTAATGAAAAACTGTTTTTT